The rows below give T cell receptor beta chains drawn from one sample of a study of T cell repertoires in cytomegalovirus infection. These receptors are not linked to any known antigen. TCRdb reanalysed the reads using MiXCR and keeps one entry per CDR3 protein. This table holds fewer than 900,000 distinct CDR3 sequences, 25% to 30% found once. Sequenced material: cultured CD8+ T cells from PBMCs, taken from culture after CMV antigen stimulation. The receptors originated from a human donor in good health (CMV status not recorded). Some clones in this sample may be carry-over from other donors' samples. The conserved cysteine and the conserved F or W are not part of the CDR3 here.

V: TRBV13
CDR3: ASSLMHGSNYGYT

V: TRBV15
CDR3: ATSREGSGGNTGELF

V: TRBV7-8
CDR3: ASRPLSSYEQY

V: TRBV9
CDR3: ASSEGGGYNSPLH

V: TRBV7-9
CDR3: ASRLPGQGNTGELF

V: TRBV4-1
CDR3: ASSQVTGPSTDTQY

V: TRBV10-3
CDR3: AISPPGQLYEQY

V: TRBV7-6
CDR3: ASNFPGGGRETQY

V: TRBV10-3
CDR3: AISESRQGDTEAF

V: TRBV12-3/TRBV12-4
CDR3: ASSPIPRVTDTQY

V: TRBV7-9
CDR3: ASSRRGQPQH

V: TRBV10-3
CDR3: AISELAGGQGDTQY

V: TRBV2
CDR3: ATHITRANTGELF

V: TRBV7-9
CDR3: ASSFQGEINEKLF

V: TRBV6-1
CDR3: ASRQEPQETQY

V: TRBV2
CDR3: ASPLKAGVNTEAF

V: TRBV6-5
CDR3: ASRTGGITEAF

V: TRBV6-5
CDR3: ASSFTRTVNYGYT

V: TRBV6-5
CDR3: ASSFSSGRGFEQY

V: TRBV4-1
CDR3: ASSHTGGDGYT

V: TRBV20-1
CDR3: SARVMVAGVNTGELF

V: TRBV12-3/TRBV12-4
CDR3: ASSFKRQSNQPQH

V: TRBV7-6
CDR3: ASSQEQGMSYNSPLH

V: TRBV7-2
CDR3: ASSYVPGQGSVNYGYT

V: TRBV7-6
CDR3: ASKANSPGNTIY

V: TRBV28
CDR3: ASSRPRIFYGYT

V: TRBV6-2/TRBV6-3
CDR3: ASSYLASGGASGANVLT

V: TRBV6-5
CDR3: ASSPSGGTDTQY

V: TRBV7-6
CDR3: ASSRLLGSHTQY

V: TRBV20-1
CDR3: SAKDGGGAQDTQY

V: TRBV7-6
CDR3: ASSLDPAQPYGYT

V: TRBV7-6
CDR3: ASSTNPSGHNEQF